This is a list of T cell receptor beta chains from one sample in a study of T cell responses to AZD1222 COVID-19 vaccine. The assay was immunoSEQ multiplex PCR, and TCRdb's table has in-frame clones only and misses some. Here the sample spans some 81,000 clones, 86% being singletons. This sample comprised peripheral blood, obtained 28 days after the second AZD1222 dose. Source of these receptors: an adult who received the AZD1222 COVID-19 vaccine. The CDR3 runs from the conserved cysteine through the conserved F or W. Fields, in order: V gene, J gene, clone size, CDR3 protein. The size field is filled for only some rows; it gives once, few, many or a size class.

v_gene: TRBV3-1/TRBV3-2
j_gene: TRBJ1-2
abundance: NA
CDR3aa: CASSASGARGYTF

v_gene: TRBV28
j_gene: TRBJ2-1
abundance: NA
CDR3aa: CASSFPGGTGTTEQFF

v_gene: TRBV10-2
j_gene: TRBJ2-1
abundance: once
CDR3aa: CASSYPLAGGPGEQFF

v_gene: TRBV28
j_gene: TRBJ2-2
abundance: once
CDR3aa: CASRDSTTGELFF

v_gene: TRBV3-1/TRBV3-2
j_gene: TRBJ2-3
abundance: NA
CDR3aa: CASSQAGSFEEYF

v_gene: TRBV4-1
j_gene: TRBJ1-6
abundance: NA
CDR3aa: CASSQLRGNSPLHF

v_gene: TRBV7-9
j_gene: TRBJ1-1
abundance: NA
CDR3aa: CASSLGDTAFF

v_gene: TRBV28
j_gene: TRBJ1-5
abundance: once
CDR3aa: CASRGLTGGNQPQHF

v_gene: TRBV30
j_gene: TRBJ2-7
abundance: NA
CDR3aa: CAWSARAQGEQYF

v_gene: TRBV7-3
j_gene: TRBJ2-1
abundance: NA
CDR3aa: CASSWIGGEQFF

v_gene: TRBV11-3
j_gene: TRBJ2-3
abundance: NA
CDR3aa: CASSLEASGTSKVTQYF

v_gene: TRBV10-3
j_gene: TRBJ2-7
abundance: NA
CDR3aa: CAISEYRAGGSYEQYF

v_gene: TRBV28
j_gene: TRBJ2-7
abundance: NA
CDR3aa: CASRPPTGKGESLEQYF

v_gene: TRBV19
j_gene: TRBJ1-2
abundance: NA
CDR3aa: CASSLPGQAYGYTF

v_gene: TRBV28
j_gene: TRBJ2-1
abundance: NA
CDR3aa: CASNTVSYNEQFF

v_gene: TRBV6-5
j_gene: TRBJ1-4
abundance: NA
CDR3aa: CASSTVLQGEKLFF

v_gene: TRBV7-9
j_gene: TRBJ1-5
abundance: NA
CDR3aa: CASSGRGKVVSPQHF

v_gene: TRBV19
j_gene: TRBJ2-5
abundance: NA
CDR3aa: CASSSGLAGRETQYF

v_gene: TRBV5-1
j_gene: TRBJ2-7
abundance: NA
CDR3aa: CASSPGGDSSYEQYF

v_gene: TRBV30
j_gene: TRBJ2-7
abundance: NA
CDR3aa: CAWSAHLGEQYF

v_gene: TRBV19
j_gene: TRBJ2-5
abundance: NA
CDR3aa: CASSTDRRETQYF

v_gene: TRBV6-2/TRBV6-3
j_gene: TRBJ2-7
abundance: NA
CDR3aa: CASSYVGPYEQYF

v_gene: TRBV3-1/TRBV3-2
j_gene: TRBJ2-2
abundance: NA
CDR3aa: CASSHSGAGNTGELFF